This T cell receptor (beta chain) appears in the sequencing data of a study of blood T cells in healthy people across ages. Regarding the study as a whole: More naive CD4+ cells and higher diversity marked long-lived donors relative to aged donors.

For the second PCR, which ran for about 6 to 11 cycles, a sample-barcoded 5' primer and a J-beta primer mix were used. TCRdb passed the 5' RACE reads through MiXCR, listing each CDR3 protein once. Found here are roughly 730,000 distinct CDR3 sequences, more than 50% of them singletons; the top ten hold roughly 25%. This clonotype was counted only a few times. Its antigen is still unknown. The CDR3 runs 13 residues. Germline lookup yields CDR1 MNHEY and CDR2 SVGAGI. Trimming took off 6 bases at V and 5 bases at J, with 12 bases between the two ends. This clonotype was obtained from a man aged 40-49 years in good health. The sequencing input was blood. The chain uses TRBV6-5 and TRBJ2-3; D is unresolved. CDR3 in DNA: TGTGCCAGCAGGCCGGTTGGCAGAGATACGCAGTATTTT. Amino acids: CASRPVGRDTQYF.